Each of the 23 T cell receptor beta chains below was sequenced from the same sample in a study of cytomegalovirus exposure and HLA in healthy donors. The PCR employed 60 Vbeta primers together with 13 Jbeta primers. TCRdb keeps only in-frame clones here, not all; method: immunoSEQ multiplex PCR. The data show some 150,000 clones, 60% to 85% seen once. The specimen sequenced was PBMCs. The receptor set was obtained from a female donor in good health and CMV-seronegative.

This clone was recorded only once. The gene calls are TRBV5-6 and TRBJ2-7, with 10 bases that match TRBD2. Germline V gene sequence: CDR1 SGHDT, CDR2 YYEEEE. With 5 bases clipped from V and 0 bases from J, the junction kept 5 bases outside the gene matches. CDR3 length: 15 residues. CDR3 sequence (DNA): TGTGCCAGCAGTTCAGCGGGAGGGGGCTCCTACGAGCAGTACTTC. Amino acid sequence: CASSSAGGGSYEQYF.

The CDR3 sequence: CAWIRAAGTGLKDTQYF. The CDR3 DNA follows: TGTGCCTGGATAAGGGCAGCGGGGACAGGGTTGAAAGATACGCAGTATTTT. The rearrangement uses TRBV30 and TRBJ2-3, with 9 bases aligning to TRBD1. The CDR3 consists of 17 residues. Germline values: CDR1 GTSNPN, CDR2 SVGIG (reference sequence). Trimming removed 4 bases from V and 5 bases from J; junction bases left unmatched: 16.

The CDR3 sequence: CASSQPPSGRALGTDTQYF. CDR3 DNA: TGCGCCAGCAGCCAACCCCCTAGCGGGAGGGCCCTCGGCACAGATACGCAGTATTTT. The gene calls are TRBV4-3 and TRBJ2-3, with 12 bases aligning to TRBD2. Trimming removed 2 bases from V and 1 base from J; junction bases left unmatched: 10. The CDR3 length is 19 residues. Germline values: CDR1 LGHNA, CDR2 YSLEER.

The V gene is TRBV5-6, the J gene TRBJ1-5; D perhaps matches TRBD1 (6 bases). The CDR3 is made up of 15 amino acids. The germline V gene encodes CDR1 SGHDT and CDR2 YYEEEE. V gave up 0 bases and J gave up 6 bases, with 13 bases separating them. As DNA, the CDR3 is TGTGCCAGCAGCTTGGGCCAGGGGATGAGTCAGCCCCAGCATTTT. This encodes CASSLGQGMSQPQHF.

The rearrangement links TRBV5-5 to TRBJ1-2, with D possibly matching TRBD1 (5 bases). V lost 3 bases to trimming and J lost 4 bases, with 16 bases between them. The V gene's germline CDR1 is SGHKS and CDR2 YYEKEE (reference sequence). CDR3 size: 15 residues. In DNA, the CDR3 is TGTGCCAGCAGCTCCCCCCTTGACAGCTTCTATGGCTACACCTTC. Its protein product is CASSSPLDSFYGYTF. Full variable domain (remainder filled in from reference TRBV5-5 and TRBJ1-2): DAGVTQSPTHLIKTRGQQVTLRCSPISGHKSVSWYQQVLGQGPQFIFQYYEKEERGRGNFPDRFSARQFPNYSSELNVNALLLGDSALYLCASSSPLDSFYGYTFGSGTRLTVV.

This clone was observed a single time. This chain uses TRBV19 with TRBJ2-7; D call uncertain. Germline CDR1 reads LNHDA; CDR2 reads SQIVND (reference sequence). V was cut by 2 bases and J by 3 bases, with 14 bases left in between. The CDR3 is 15 residues long. CDR3 in DNA: TGTGCCAGTAGTATATCCGGAAGGAGTTTCTACGAGCAGTACTTC. As protein: CASSISGRSFYEQYF.

For this clone: Sequence at one end of the junction differs from germline and may be a read error. V gene TRBV4-2 combines with J gene TRBJ2-6; D may be TRBD1 (5 bases). There are 16 residues in the CDR3. Per the germline V gene, CDR1 is LGHNA and CDR2 is YNFKEQ. For the CDR3, the DNA is TGTGCCAGCAGCCAAGAAGCAGGCTCTGGGGCCAACGGCCTGACTTTC. Its translation is CASSQEAGSGANGLTF.

In its sample, this clone was seen a few times. This chain connects TRBV10-3 to TRBJ2-3; possibly TRBD1 for D (6 bases). Trimming took 11 bases from V and 1 from J, leaving 28 bases between them. Germline lookup yields CDR1 ENHRY and CDR2 SYGVKD. The CDR3 runs to 18 residues. CDR3 DNA: TGTGCCCTTCCAGGGGTAAGAGAAAACCCTGCTCGCACAGATACGCAGTATTTT. It translates to CALPGVRENPARTDTQYF.

The chain carries TRBV7-9 and TRBJ1-6; D is unresolved. The germline gives CDR1 SEHNR, CDR2 FQNEAQ (reference sequence). There are 14 residues in the CDR3. V lost 1 base, J lost 5 bases, and 6 bases lay in between. CDR3 sequence reads: CASSLGTDNSPLHF. DNA for the CDR3: TGTGCCAGCAGCTTAGGGACTGATAATTCACCCCTCCACTTT.

The chain couples TRBV4-2 to TRBJ1-2; weak D call: TRBD1 (5 bases). Germline CDR1 is LGHNA and CDR2 is YNFKEQ. V was trimmed by 3 bases and J by 6 bases, leaving 14 bases between them. This CDR3 has 14 residues. The CDR3 DNA follows: TGTGCCAGCAGCCAGGCGCGACAGTACGATGGCTACACCTTC. Protein: CASSQARQYDGYTF.

The count of this clone is one. The chain combines TRBV5-1 with TRBJ2-5; weak D call: TRBD2 (7 bases). CDR1 and CDR2 (germline): SGHRS, YFSETQ. Between the trimmed V and J ends, which lost 4 bases and 4 bases, there was a span of 14 bases. The CDR3 length is 14 residues. CDR3 region: CASSRVGGAETQYF. The CDR3 DNA reads as TGCGCCAGCAGCCGGGTAGGGGGGGCAGAGACCCAGTACTTC.

CDR3 nucleotides: TGTGCCAGTAGTATAGATAGTGCGGGAGGAATAACCAAAAACATTCAGTACTTC. Its protein is CASSIDSAGGITKNIQYF. The V and J genes are TRBV19 and TRBJ2-4; TRBD2 matches 8 bases. V was clipped by 0 bases and J by 2 bases; unmatched bases: 9. Germline CDR1 and CDR2: LNHDA and SQIVND (reference sequence). The CDR3 extends over 18 amino acids.

The CDR3 DNA is TGTGCCAGCAGTGTGGTGTCCCCAGGGGCCTACGAGCAGTACTTC. It encodes CASSVVSPGAYEQYF. V is TRBV6-1 and J is TRBJ2-7; D is perhaps TRBD1 (6 bases). The CDR3 loop spans 15 amino acids. Germline V lookup: CDR1 MNHNS, CDR2 SASEGT. The V and J ends lost 4 bases and 2 bases respectively, with 15 bases between them.

This clone was recorded a few times. The rearrangement links TRBV7-9 to TRBJ2-6; D call uncertain. The CDR3 runs 16 residues. V dropped 5 bases and J dropped 2 bases, with 13 bases sitting between them. CDR1 is SEHNR and CDR2 is FQNEAQ in the germline V gene (reference sequence). The CDR3 sequence is CASSPLSSTGANVLTF. The CDR3 bases are TGTGCCAGCAGCCCACTTTCGAGTACTGGGGCCAACGTCCTGACTTTC.

The chain carries TRBV5-6 and TRBJ2-1, with D perhaps matching TRBD1 (6 bases). V dropped 3 bases and J dropped 3 bases, with 19 bases sitting between them. The CDR3 runs to 17 residues. Germline CDR1 SGHDT, CDR2 YYEEEE. CDR3 coding DNA: TGTGCCAGCAGCTCCCGACAGAGGGACATTGGCTACAATGAGCAGTTCTTC. Translated, it gives CASSSRQRDIGYNEQFF.

V and J are TRBV19 and TRBJ1-5, with 7 bases identical to TRBD1. This CDR3 contains 14 residues. The V and J ends lost 6 bases and 6 bases, in that order; junction bases with no gene match: 8. Per germline, CDR1 LNHDA and CDR2 SQIVND (reference sequence). The CDR3 loop is CASRKTGEGQPQHF. The DNA for the CDR3 is TGTGCCAGTAGGAAAACAGGGGAAGGTCAGCCCCAGCATTTT.

As DNA, the CDR3 is TGTGCCAGCAGCCACCTAGCGGGCGTCGGCACCGGGGAGCTGTTTTTT. This codes for CASSHLAGVGTGELFF. The chain uses TRBV5-4 and TRBJ2-2; 8 positions match TRBD2. The germline V gene encodes CDR1 SGHNT and CDR2 YYREEE (reference sequence). V shed 4 bases, J shed 4 bases, and the junction held 9 bases outside the gene matches. The CDR3 sequence is 16 residues long.

The chain has TRBV11-3 and TRBJ1-1; D is unresolved. The CDR3 spans 13 residues. Germline-derived CDR1 and CDR2 are SGHNT and YENEEA. With 0 bases removed from V and 8 bases from J, the gap between germline ends came to 10 bases. The CDR3 reads CASSLDSRTEAFF. CDR3 nucleotides: TGTGCCAGCAGCTTAGACTCTAGAACGGAAGCTTTCTTT.

This clone has only one observation. This chain connects TRBV7-9 to TRBJ1-5; 12 bases are a match to TRBD1. This CDR3 comprises 19 residues. The V and J ends lost 5 bases and 4 bases, in that order; junction bases with no gene match: 15. Germline lookup yields CDR1 SEHNR and CDR2 FQNEAQ (reference sequence). The CDR3 coding sequence is TGTGCCAGCAGCCTCCGGGAGGGGGACAGGGGGCTTGGGAATCAGCCCCAGCATTTT. Translating gives CASSLREGDRGLGNQPQHF.

The J gene is TRBJ2-5, the V gene TRBV9, with D possibly matching TRBD2 (6 bases). The length of the CDR3 is 15 residues. V was shortened by 0 bases and J by 4 bases, with 13 bases between the two germline ends. Germline assignment: CDR1 SGDLS and CDR2 YYNGEE. The CDR3 DNA is TGTGCCAGCAGCGTAGGATCCATCGGGGGAGAGACCCAGTACTTC. Its protein is CASSVGSIGGETQYF.

V usage is TRBV19 and J usage is TRBJ2-2; D is possibly TRBD1 (6 bases). V lost 4 bases and J 1 base, leaving 10 bases between the germline ends. This CDR3 is 15 amino acids long. Germline V gene data show CDR1 as LNHDA and CDR2 as SQIVND (reference sequence). In DNA form, the CDR3 reads TGTGCCAGTAGTACGGGACAAAAGAACACCGGGGAGCTGTTTTTT. Translated, it gives CASSTGQKNTGELFF.

V is TRBV5-1 and J is TRBJ2-1, with 13 bases fitting TRBD2. Trimming took 2 bases from V and 9 from J; bases not matched to a gene: 2. The CDR3 has 14 residues. Germline V gene sequence: CDR1 SGHRS, CDR2 YFSETQ. The CDR3 DNA is TGCGCCAGCAGCTTCGGGACTAGCGGGATTGAGCAGTTCTTC. This sequence encodes CASSFGTSGIEQFF. Full variable domain (outside the CDR3, taken from reference TRBV5-1 and TRBJ2-1): KAGVTQTPRYLIKTRGQQVTLSCSPISGHRSVSWYQQTPGQGLQFLFEYFSETQRNKGNFPGRFSGRQFSNSRSEMNVSTLELGDSALYLCASSFGTSGIEQFFGPGTRLTVL.

Only one count was recorded for this clone. The chain recombines TRBV6-5 with TRBJ1-1; no reliable D call. This CDR3 is 14 amino acids long. V lost 4 bases to trimming and J lost 6 bases, with 15 bases between them. Germline values: CDR1 MNHEY, CDR2 SVGAGI. The CDR3: CASSSREPGPEAFF. In DNA form, the CDR3 reads TGTGCCAGCAGTTCCCGGGAGCCTGGACCTGAAGCTTTCTTT.